The clone carrying this TCR beta chain occurred a few times. The sample originates from a study of identical twins. MiXCR, applied by TCRdb to the 5' RACE reads, yields one record per CDR3 protein. Of 600,000 to 850,000 distinct CDR3 sequences detected, about 20% appear once; the ten largest clones hold around 12%. V trimming: 1 base; J trimming: 5 bases; junction bases outside the gene matches: 6. From germline, CDR1 is SGHRS and CDR2 YFSETQ. The length of the CDR3 is 15 residues. This same sample was also part of a study on T cells expressing NK-cell markers.

This chain joins TRBV5-1 and TRBJ2-3; TRBD2 aligns across 8 bases. The sequence was collected from a young woman in good health. Sequencing used PBMCs. In nucleotides, the CDR3 is TGCGCCAGCAGCTTGAACGGGGGGGCCGGAGATACGCAGTATTTT. It yields the protein CASSLNGGAGDTQYF.